This entry features one TCR beta chain sequence. With iRepertoire HTBI primers and Arm-PCR of CDR3 regions, TCR beta libraries were built. TCRdb re-called the multiplex PCR reads with MiXCR, one entry per CDR3 protein. Altogether under 800,000 distinct CDR3 sequences are present, 15% to 20% being singletons, with the ten largest covering 15% to 20%. The data stem from a study of regulatory T cells in long-lasting Graves disease. The CDR3 sequence is 16 residues long. Trimming cost V 0 bases and J 6 bases; bases outside gene matches: 9. Germline CDR1 and CDR2: SGHNT and YYREEE (reference sequence). Regarding time point: newly diagnosed GD, antithyroid drugs for less than 3 months. Researchers made the TCR library from RNA that was extracted from PBMCs. Separately, the same data were catalogued under a study of T cells in Graves' hyperthyroidism and ophthalmopathy. That paper notes: Diagnosis relied on clinical symptoms, serum thyroxine and TRAb, thyroid ultrasound and orbital computed tomography. Blood also carried most thyroid clonotypes expanded above 0.001. Stable hyperthyroidism and ophthalmopathy were separated using 13 V-J signatures.

The chain joins TRBV5-4 to TRBJ2-3; 8 positions agree with TRBD2. The sequences come from peripheral blood mononuclear cells (PBMCs), collected at new diagnosis, from a patient treated with antithyroid drugs. This TCR was sampled from a woman younger than 45 with Graves disease. CDR3 in amino acids: CASSLGIIAGLDTQYF. The CDR3 region has the DNA TGTGCCAGCAGCTTGGGGATCATAGCGGGATTGGATACGCAGTATTTT. Full variable domain (missing parts from reference TRBV5-4 and TRBJ2-3): ETGVTQSPTHLIKTRGQQVTLRCSSQSGHNTVSWYQQALGQGPQFIFQYYREEENGRGNFPPRFSGLQFPNYSSELNVNALELDDSALYLCASSLGIIAGLDTQYFGPGTRLTVL.